This T cell receptor beta chain was captured in a study of shared clonotypes between healthy human individuals. Whole-study findings and limits: The four-donor shared clonotypes exceeded non-shared clonotypes in generation probability, with non-shared ones scoring lower.

A word on this clone: The target antigen is unknown.

The method was immunoSEQ multiplex PCR; TCRdb's version includes in-frame clones alone and lacks a portion of them. The sample shows under 1,900,000 clones, just under 99% of them seen only once. The CDR3 is made up of 15 amino acids. The germline V gene has CDR1 SGHVS and CDR2 FQNEAQ. V was shortened by 1 base and J by 6 bases, with 13 bases between the two germline ends. This sequence originates from a man aged 25 to 45 in good health. The specimen was naive CD4+ T cells sorted from blood. Noted subset: CD45RA+ positively selected. The chain recombines TRBV7-8 with TRBJ1-5; the D gene is possibly TRBD1 (6 bases). In DNA, the CDR3 is TGTGCCAGCAGCTTAGGCGGGGGCAGCCCTCAGCCCCAGCATTTT. It specifies CASSLGGGSPQPQHF.